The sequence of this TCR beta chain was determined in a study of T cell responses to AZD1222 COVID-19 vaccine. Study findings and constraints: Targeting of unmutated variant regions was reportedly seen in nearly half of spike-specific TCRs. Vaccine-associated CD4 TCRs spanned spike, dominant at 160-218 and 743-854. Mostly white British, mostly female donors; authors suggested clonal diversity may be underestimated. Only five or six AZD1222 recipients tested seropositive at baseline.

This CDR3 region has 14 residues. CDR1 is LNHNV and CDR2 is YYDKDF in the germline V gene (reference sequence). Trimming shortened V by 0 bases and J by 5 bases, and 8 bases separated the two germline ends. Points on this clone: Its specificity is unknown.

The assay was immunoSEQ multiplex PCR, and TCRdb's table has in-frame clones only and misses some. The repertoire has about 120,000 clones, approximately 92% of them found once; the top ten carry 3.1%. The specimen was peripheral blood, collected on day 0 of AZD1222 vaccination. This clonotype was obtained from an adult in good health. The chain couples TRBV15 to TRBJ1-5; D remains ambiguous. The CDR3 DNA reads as TGTGCCACCAGCAGAGATAGGACTGATCAGCCCCAGCATTTT. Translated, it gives CATSRDRTDQPQHF. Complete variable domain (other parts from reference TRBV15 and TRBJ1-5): DAMVIQNPRYQVTQFGKPVTLSCSQTLNHNVMYWYQQKSSQAPKLLFHYYDKDFNNEADTPDNFQSRRPNTSFCFLDIRSPGLGDTAMYLCATSRDRTDQPQHFGDGTRLSIL.